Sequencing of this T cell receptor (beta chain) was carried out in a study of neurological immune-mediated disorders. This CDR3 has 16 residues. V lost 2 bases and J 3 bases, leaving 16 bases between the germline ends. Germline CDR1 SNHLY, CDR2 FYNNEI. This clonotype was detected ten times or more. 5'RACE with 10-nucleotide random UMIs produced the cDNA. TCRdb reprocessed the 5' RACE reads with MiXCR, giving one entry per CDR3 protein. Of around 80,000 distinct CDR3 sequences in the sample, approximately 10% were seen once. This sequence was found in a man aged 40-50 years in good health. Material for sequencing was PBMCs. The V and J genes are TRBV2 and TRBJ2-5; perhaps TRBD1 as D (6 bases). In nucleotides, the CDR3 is TGTGCCAGCAGTGAATACCCTCTAGGGGGAGAAGAGACCCAGTACTTC. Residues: CASSEYPLGGEETQYF. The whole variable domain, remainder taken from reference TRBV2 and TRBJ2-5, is EPEVTQTPSHQVTQMGQEVILRCVPISNHLYFYWYRQILGQKVEFLVSFYNNEISEKSEIFDDQFSVERPDGSNFTLKIRSTKLEDSAMYFCASSEYPLGGEETQYFGPGTRLLVL.